A single sample is the source of the 8 T cell receptor beta chains below, sequenced in a study of a mutant IDH1 vaccine in newly diagnosed glioma. The table came from immunoSEQ multiplex PCR; TCRdb's copy has only in-frame clones and leaves some out. Here the sample spans about 92,000 clones, roughly four fifths being singletons. As to time point: baseline, week 1 (first vaccination visit). Stated treatment: pre-vaccination baseline after standard-of-care therapy. The starting material was PBMCs, obtained from a glioma patient treated with radiotherapy, temozolomide or both. These receptors all come from a woman aged 45-60 years with glioma.

The chain recombines TRBV6-5 with TRBJ1-4, with TRBD1 matching over 8 bases. The length of the CDR3 is 15 residues. Trimming cost V 5 bases and J 3 bases; bases outside gene matches: 5. The germline CDR1 and CDR2 sequences are MNHEY and SVGAGI. This chain's CDR3 is CASSGRGLANEKLFF. The CDR3 DNA sequence: TGTGCCAGCAGTGGCAGGGGGCTGGCTAATGAAAAACTGTTTTTT.

The gene calls are TRBV6-1 and TRBJ1-5; D ambiguous. V was pared by 8 bases and J by 2 bases, with 16 bases between. This CDR3 spans 15 amino acids. Germline V CDR1 and CDR2: MNHNS, SASEGT. CDR3 sequence (DNA): TGTGCCAGCGCACCAAGGAGTGCGGGCAATCAGCCCCAGCATTTT. This translates into CASAPRSAGNQPQHF.

The chain joins TRBV5-4 to TRBJ2-3, with 14 bases fitting TRBD2. The germline CDR1 and CDR2 sequences are SGHNT and YYREEE (reference sequence). J was trimmed by 6 bases and V by 10 bases; bases with no gene match: 4. CDR3 length: 13 residues. In DNA form, the CDR3 reads TGTGCCCAGACTAGCGGGGGGGAGGATACGCAGTATTTT. Its translation is CAQTSGGEDTQYF.

The chain has TRBV5-3 and TRBJ1-4; D is perhaps TRBD1 (6 bases). TRBV5-3 is recorded as an ORF, its role being uncertain. Between the trimmed V and J ends, which lost 3 bases and 8 bases, there was a span of 14 bases. CDR3 length: 14 residues. This chain's CDR3 is CARSYRTVKEKLFF. The CDR3 nucleotides are TGTGCCAGAAGCTATAGGACAGTAAAGGAAAAACTGTTTTTT.

The chain employs TRBV27 and TRBJ2-2, with TRBD2 as a possible D gene (6 bases). Germline values: CDR1 MNHEY, CDR2 SMNVEV (reference sequence). With 6 bases removed from V and 7 bases from J, the gap between germline ends came to 21 bases. The CDR3 runs to 16 residues. CDR3 loop: CASSPSLAVVHGELFF. CDR3 nucleotides: TGTGCCAGCAGCCCTTCTTTAGCGGTAGTCCACGGGGAGCTGTTTTTT.

This clone was observed a handful of times. This chain links TRBV6-4 with TRBJ1-1; maybe TRBD1 (5 bases). Looked up from germline, CDR1 is MRHNA and CDR2 is SNTAGT. V was pared by 3 bases and J by 1 base, with 12 bases between. There are 15 residues in the CDR3. The CDR3 protein is CASSENTQGNTEAFF. The CDR3 coding sequence is TGTGCCAGCAGTGAGAACACTCAGGGGAACACTGAAGCTTTCTTT.

The chain employs TRBV15 and TRBJ2-7; 9 bases agree with TRBD1. This CDR3 is 16 amino acids long. Germline V CDR1 and CDR2: LNHNV, YYDKDF (reference sequence). The ends lost 0 bases at V and 1 base at J; junction bases unmatched: 4. The CDR3 sequence is CATSRDRTGESYEQYF. The CDR3 DNA follows: TGTGCCACCAGCAGAGACCGGACAGGGGAATCCTACGAGCAGTACTTC.

The chain couples TRBV19 to TRBJ2-3; 7 nucleotides agree with TRBD2. The V and J ends lost 4 bases and 2 bases, in that order; junction bases with no gene match: 6. CDR1 is LNHDA, CDR2 SQIVND, per germline (reference sequence). There are 15 residues in the CDR3. The CDR3 reads CASSTWGGDTDTQYF. DNA for the CDR3: TGTGCCAGTAGTACTTGGGGAGGGGACACAGATACGCAGTATTTT.